The 4 T cell receptor beta chains in this list originate from one sample, sequenced in a study of cytomegalovirus exposure and HLA in healthy donors. Primers for the PCR totalled 60 Vbeta and 13 Jbeta. TCRdb's table, derived via immunoSEQ multiplex PCR, lists solely in-frame clones and lacks some. The sample yields over 100,000 clones, roughly 73% seen once. Sequencing was carried out using PBMCs. These receptors originate from a woman in her twenties or thirties in good health and CMV-seronegative.

The chain recombines TRBV19 with TRBJ2-1; unclear D gene. Deletions cut 5 bases from V and 0 bases from J, with 8 bases between. From germline, CDR1 is LNHDA and CDR2 SQIVND (reference sequence). This CDR3 has 14 amino acids. The CDR3 coding sequence is TGTGCCAGTAGTCCAGAGGTCTCCTACAATGAGCAGTTCTTC. Protein: CASSPEVSYNEQFF. Combining the CDR3 with reference TRBV19 and TRBJ2-1 gives the whole variable domain DGGITQSPKYLFRKEGQNVTLSCEQNLNHDAMYWYRQDPGQGLRLIYYSQIVNDFQKGDIAEGYSVSREKKESFPLTVTSAQKNPTAFYLCASSPEVSYNEQFFGPGTRLTVL.

The J gene is TRBJ2-3, the V gene TRBV5-1; maybe TRBD2 (5 bases). V lost 2 bases and J 5 bases, leaving 15 bases between the germline ends. The germline gives CDR1 SGHRS, CDR2 YFSETQ. The CDR3 runs 15 residues. The CDR3 sequence is CASSLLKAREDTQYF. CDR3 DNA sequence: TGCGCCAGCAGCTTACTGAAAGCCCGGGAAGATACGCAGTATTTT.

The V and J genes are TRBV4-3 and TRBJ1-1; weak D call: TRBD1 (6 bases). CDR1 and CDR2 from the germline V gene are LGHNA and YSLEER. The CDR3 is 15 amino acids. V was shortened by 4 bases and J by 0 bases, with 12 bases between the two germline ends. For the CDR3, the DNA is TGCGCCAGCAGCCGGGAGGGGGGGTTGAACACTGAAGCTTTCTTT. This gives the protein CASSREGGLNTEAFF.

This clone came up a few times. The chain links TRBV4-3 to TRBJ2-3; D is uncertain. The CDR3 totals 13 residues. Germline CDR1 LGHNA, CDR2 YSLEER. V was shortened by 3 bases and J by 0 bases, with 4 bases between the two germline ends. Here the CDR3 reads CASSQRSTDTQYF. The CDR3 nucleotides read TGCGCCAGCAGCCAGAGGAGCACAGATACGCAGTATTTT.